The 3 T cell receptor beta chains below all came from one sample that was sequenced in a study of OX40 agonist ivuxolimab in advanced cancers. Only in-frame clones appear in the TCRdb table, and some are missing; sequencing was by immunoSEQ multiplex PCR. Among more than 85,000 clones listed, roughly 87% were seen once. Sample: CD4+ or CD8+ T cells sorted from blood, taken in a trial of the OX40 agonist ivuxolimab. All receptors derive from an adult with an advanced solid tumor such as melanoma, head and neck, liver or kidney cancer.

The gene calls are TRBV7-8 and TRBJ2-7; D assignment may be TRBD1 or TRBD2 (5 bases each). This CDR3 has 15 amino acids. V lost 3 bases and J lost 3, with 15 bases in between. Germline CDR1 and CDR2: SGHVS and FQNEAQ. CDR3 residues: CASSFTGTPFYEQYF. As DNA, the CDR3 is TGTGCCAGCAGCTTCACCGGGACCCCCTTCTACGAGCAGTACTTC.

The genes are TRBV14 and TRBJ2-2; no firm D call. CDR1 and CDR2 from the germline V gene are SGHDN and FVKESK. V lost 2 bases and J 5 bases, leaving 6 bases between the germline ends. There are 13 residues in the CDR3. This chain's CDR3 is CASSQIGTGELFF. Here the CDR3 DNA reads TGTGCCAGCAGCCAAATCGGAACCGGGGAGCTGTTTTTT.

V gene TRBV19 combines with J gene TRBJ2-1; maybe TRBD2 (5 bases). Germline V gene lookup returns CDR1 LNHDA and CDR2 SQIVND (reference sequence). The V gene lost 1 base and the J gene lost 8 bases, with 9 bases spanning the gap. The CDR3 runs to 13 residues. CDR3 coding DNA: TGTGCCAGTAGTATAGGTAAGGAGGATGAGCAGTTCTTC. Its translation: CASSIGKEDEQFF. Full variable domain (rest looked up from reference TRBV19 and TRBJ2-1): DGGITQSPKYLFRKEGQNVTLSCEQNLNHDAMYWYRQDPGQGLRLIYYSQIVNDFQKGDIAEGYSVSREKKESFPLTVTSAQKNPTAFYLCASSIGKEDEQFFGPGTRLTVL.